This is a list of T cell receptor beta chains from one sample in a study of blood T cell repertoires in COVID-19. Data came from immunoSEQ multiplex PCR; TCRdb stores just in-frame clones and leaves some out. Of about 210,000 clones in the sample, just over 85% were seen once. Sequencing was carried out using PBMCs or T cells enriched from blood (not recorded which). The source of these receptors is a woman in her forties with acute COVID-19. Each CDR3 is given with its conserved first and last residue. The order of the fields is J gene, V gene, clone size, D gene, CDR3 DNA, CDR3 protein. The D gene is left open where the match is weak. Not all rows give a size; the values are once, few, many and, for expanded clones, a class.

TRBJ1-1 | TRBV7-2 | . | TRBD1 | TGTGCCAGCAGCCCCCGAGGGACAGGGGGCCGCGTGAACACTGAAGCTTTCTTT | CASSPRGTGGRVNTEAFF
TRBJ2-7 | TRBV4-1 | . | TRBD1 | TGCGCCAGCAGCCAAGTGGGACAGAGAACCTACGAGCAGTACTTC | CASSQVGQRTYEQYF
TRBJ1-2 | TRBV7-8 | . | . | TGTGCCAGCAGCTTAGGGGCGGGACTCAGTAACTATGGCTACACCTTC | CASSLGAGLSNYGYTF
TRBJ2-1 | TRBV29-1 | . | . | TGCAGCGTTGAAGATCCTGGTCCAGTGTCCCCGGGGCAGTTCTTC | CSVEDPGPVSPGQFF
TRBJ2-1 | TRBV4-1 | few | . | TGCGCCAGCAGCCGGTCGGACAATGAGCAGTTCTTC | CASSRSDNEQFF
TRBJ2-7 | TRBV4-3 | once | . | TGCGCCAGCAGCCATCGCCCACAGGACGAGCAGTACTTC | CASSHRPQDEQYF
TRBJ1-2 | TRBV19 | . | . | TGTGCCAGTAGTATTAACAGAGCTAACTATGGCTACACCTTC | CASSINRANYGYTF
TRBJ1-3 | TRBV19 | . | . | TGTGCCAGCCAAGGCCCTCGCCTACGGAGATGGAACACCATATATTTT | CASQGPRLRRWNTIYF
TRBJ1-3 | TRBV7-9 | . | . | TGTGCCAGCAGCGGGGGACACTCTGGAAACACCATATATTTT | CASSGGHSGNTIYF
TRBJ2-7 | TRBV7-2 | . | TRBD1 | TGTGCCAGCAGCTCCCGGACAGGGCCCTCCTACGAGCAGTACTTC | CASSSRTGPSYEQYF
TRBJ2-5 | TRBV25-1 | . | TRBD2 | TGTGCCAGCAGCCTCTTTGGGGGGGATGAGACCCAGTACTTC | CASSLFGGDETQYF
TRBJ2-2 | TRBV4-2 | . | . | TGTGCCAGCAGCCCCTATCTCAACTCCGCAACGAACACCGGGGAGCTGTTTTTT | CASSPYLNSATNTGELFF
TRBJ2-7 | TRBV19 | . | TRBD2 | TGTGCCAGTAGCTCCCGGGCTAGCGGGAGGGCCTACGAGCAGTACTTC | CASSSRASGRAYEQYF
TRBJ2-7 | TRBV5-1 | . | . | TGCGCCAGCAGGGCGGCAGGGCCCTACGAGCAGTACTTC | CASRAAGPYEQYF
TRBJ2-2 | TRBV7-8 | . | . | TGTGCCAGCAGCTTGACAGGAAACACCGGGGAGCTGTTTTTT | CASSLTGNTGELFF
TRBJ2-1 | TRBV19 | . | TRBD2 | TGTGCCAGTAGTATCCGACTAGCGGGAGGAGGCAATGAGCAGTTCTTC | CASSIRLAGGGNEQFF
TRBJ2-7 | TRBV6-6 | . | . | TGTGCCAGCAGTTTCAGCGAGACGCAGTACTTC | CASSFSETQYF
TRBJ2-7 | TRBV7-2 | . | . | TGTGCCAGCAGCTTCCTCTTGCAGGGGTACGAGCAGTACTTC | CASSFLLQGYEQYF
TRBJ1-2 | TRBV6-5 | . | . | TGTGCCAGCAGTAACAGGGTGGGCTACACCTTC | CASSNRVGYTF
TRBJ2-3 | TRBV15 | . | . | TGTGCCACCAGCAGACCCGGAGGCACAGATACGCAGTATTTT | CATSRPGGTDTQYF
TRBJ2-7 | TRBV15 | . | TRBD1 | TGTGCCACCAGCTTCCGGGACAGGGGGCTCGACGAGCAGTACTTC | CATSFRDRGLDEQYF
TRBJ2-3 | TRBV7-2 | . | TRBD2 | TGTGCCAGCAGCTTTGCTACTAGCGGGAGTGGCGGAGATACGCAGTATTTT | CASSFATSGSGGDTQYF
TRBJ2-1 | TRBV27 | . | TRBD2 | TGTGCCAGCAGTTTGCCTAGCGGGACGTCTATAAGAGGTGAGCAGTTCTTC | CASSLPSGTSIRGEQFF
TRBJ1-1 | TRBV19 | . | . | TGTGCCAGTAGTACTTTCCTACGAGGGAACACTGAAGCTTTCTTT | CASSTFLRGNTEAFF
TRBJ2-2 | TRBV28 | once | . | TGTGCCAGCAGCTTATATCAGGGCGGGAAAGCCGGGGAGCTGTTTTTT | CASSLYQGGKAGELFF
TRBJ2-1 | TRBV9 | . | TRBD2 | TGTGCCAGCAGCGTTAGGGCGGGAGGTGGGAATGAGCAGTTCTTC | CASSVRAGGGNEQFF
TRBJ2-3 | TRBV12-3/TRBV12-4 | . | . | TGTGCCAGCTGGGCAGGTTTGGATACGCAGTATTTT | CASWAGLDTQYF
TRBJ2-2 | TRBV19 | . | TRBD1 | TGTGCCAGTAGTCGGGACAGTTGGGCCGGGGAGCTGTTTTTT | CASSRDSWAGELFF
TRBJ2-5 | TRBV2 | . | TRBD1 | TGTGCCAGCAGTGTCCGAAGACCGGGACAGGTCTCAGGATCGTACCAAGAGACCCAGTACTTC | CASSVRRPGQVSGSYQETQYF
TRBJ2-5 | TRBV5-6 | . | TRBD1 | TGTGCCAGCAGCTTGAAAAGGACAGGGATCAACCAAGAGACCCAGTACTTC | CASSLKRTGINQETQYF
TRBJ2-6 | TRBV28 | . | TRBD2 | TGTGCCAGCGGGACTAGCGGGGACTCCGGGGCCAACGTCCTGACTTTC | CASGTSGDSGANVLTF
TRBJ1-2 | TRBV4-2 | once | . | TGTGCCAGCAGCCAAGATCCGAGCGCTAACTATGGCTACACCTTC | CASSQDPSANYGYTF
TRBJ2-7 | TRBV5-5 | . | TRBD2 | TGTGCCAGCAGCTTGGTAGCGGGAGCTGTCGAGCAGTACTTC | CASSLVAGAVEQYF
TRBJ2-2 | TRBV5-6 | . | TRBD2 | TGTGCCAGCAGCTACAGACTAGCGGCGAACACCGGGGAGCTGTTTTTT | CASSYRLAANTGELFF
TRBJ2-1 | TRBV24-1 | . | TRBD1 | TGTGCCACCAGTGACTTAACAGGGGGCTCCTACAATGAGCAGTTCTTC | CATSDLTGGSYNEQFF
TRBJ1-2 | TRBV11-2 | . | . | TGTGCCAGCAGCTTTTCGGAGGCCGCTCACTATGGCTACACCTTC | CASSFSEAAHYGYTF
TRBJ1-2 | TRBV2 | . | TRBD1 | TGTGCCAGCAGGGCGGGACAGATCAACTATGGCTACACCTTC | CASRAGQINYGYTF
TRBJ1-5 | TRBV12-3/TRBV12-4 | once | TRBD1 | TGTGCCAGTGCTCAGGGGGGTGCTCAGCCCCAGCATTTT | CASAQGGAQPQHF
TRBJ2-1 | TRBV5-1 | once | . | TGCGCCAGCAGCTTGAGTGCGGCCTACAATGAGCAGTTCTTC | CASSLSAAYNEQFF
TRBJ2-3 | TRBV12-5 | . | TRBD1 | TGTGCTAGTGGTGGGGGACAGGGGGCAGATACGCAGTATTTT | CASGGGQGADTQYF
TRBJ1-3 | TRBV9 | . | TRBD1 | TGTGCCAGCAGCGGAGACAGGGGCAACACCATATATTTT | CASSGDRGNTIYF
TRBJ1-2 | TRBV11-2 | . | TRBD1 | TGTGCCAGCAGCTCGCTAGGGACAGGGGGCGCATATGGCTACACCTTC | CASSSLGTGGAYGYTF